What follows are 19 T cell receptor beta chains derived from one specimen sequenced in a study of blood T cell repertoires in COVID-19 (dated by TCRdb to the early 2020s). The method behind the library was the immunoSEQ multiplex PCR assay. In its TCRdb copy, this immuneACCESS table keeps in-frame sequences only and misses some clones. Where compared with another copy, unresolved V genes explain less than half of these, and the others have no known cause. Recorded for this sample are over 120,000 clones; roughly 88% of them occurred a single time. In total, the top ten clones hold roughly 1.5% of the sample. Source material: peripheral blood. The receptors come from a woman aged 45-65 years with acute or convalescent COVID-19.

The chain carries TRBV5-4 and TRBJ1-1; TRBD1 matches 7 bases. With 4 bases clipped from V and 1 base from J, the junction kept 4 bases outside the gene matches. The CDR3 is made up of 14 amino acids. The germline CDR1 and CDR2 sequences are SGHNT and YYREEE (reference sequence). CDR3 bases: TGTGCCAGCAGCGTAGACAGGGAGAACACTGAAGCTTTCTTT. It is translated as CASSVDRENTEAFF.

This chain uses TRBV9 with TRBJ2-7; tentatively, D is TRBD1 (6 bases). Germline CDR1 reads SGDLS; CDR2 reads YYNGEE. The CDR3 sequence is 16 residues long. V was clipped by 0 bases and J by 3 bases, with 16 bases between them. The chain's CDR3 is CASSVGVTGHSYEQYF. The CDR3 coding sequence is TGTGCCAGCAGCGTAGGAGTAACGGGACACAGCTACGAGCAGTACTTC. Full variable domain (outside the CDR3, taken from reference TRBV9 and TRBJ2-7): DSGVTQTPKHLITATGQRVTLRCSPRSGDLSVYWYQQSLDQGLQFLIQYYNGEERAKGNILERFSAQQFPDLHSELNLSSLELGDSALYFCASSVGVTGHSYEQYFGPGTRLTVT.

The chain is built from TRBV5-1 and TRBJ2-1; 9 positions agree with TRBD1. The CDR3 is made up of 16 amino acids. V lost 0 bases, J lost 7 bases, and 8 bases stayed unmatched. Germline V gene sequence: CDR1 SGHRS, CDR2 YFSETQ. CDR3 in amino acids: CASSLVGTGFRNEQFF. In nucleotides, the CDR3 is TGCGCCAGCAGCTTGGTTGGGACAGGGTTTAGGAATGAGCAGTTCTTC.

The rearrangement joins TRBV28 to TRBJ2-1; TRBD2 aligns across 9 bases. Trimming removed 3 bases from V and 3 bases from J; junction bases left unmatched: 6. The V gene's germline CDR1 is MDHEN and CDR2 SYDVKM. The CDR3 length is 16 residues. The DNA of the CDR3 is TGTGCCAGCAGTTTTCTTGCGGGGGGGGGCTACAATGAGCAGTTCTTC. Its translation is CASSFLAGGGYNEQFF.

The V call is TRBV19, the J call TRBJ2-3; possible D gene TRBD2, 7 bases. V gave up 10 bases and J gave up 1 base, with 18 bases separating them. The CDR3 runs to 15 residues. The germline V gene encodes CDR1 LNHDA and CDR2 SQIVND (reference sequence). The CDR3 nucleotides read TGTGCCACGATCCGTAGGGGGGGTGGCACAGATACGCAGTATTTT. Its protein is CATIRRGGGTDTQYF. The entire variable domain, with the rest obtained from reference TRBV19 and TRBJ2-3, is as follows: DGGITQSPKYLFRKEGQNVTLSCEQNLNHDAMYWYRQDPGQGLRLIYYSQIVNDFQKGDIAEGYSVSREKKESFPLTVTSAQKNPTAFYLCATIRRGGGTDTQYFGPGTRLTVL.

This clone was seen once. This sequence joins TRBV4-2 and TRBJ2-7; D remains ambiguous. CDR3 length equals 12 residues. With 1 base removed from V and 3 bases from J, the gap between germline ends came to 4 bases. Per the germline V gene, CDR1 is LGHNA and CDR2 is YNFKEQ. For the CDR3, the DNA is TGTGCCAGCAGCCAAGGAGGCTACGAGCAGTACTTC. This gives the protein CASSQGGYEQYF.

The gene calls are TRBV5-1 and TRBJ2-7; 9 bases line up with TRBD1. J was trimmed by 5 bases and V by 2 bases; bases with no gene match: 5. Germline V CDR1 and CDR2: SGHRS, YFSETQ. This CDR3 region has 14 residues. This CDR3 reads CASSFGQGTDEQYF. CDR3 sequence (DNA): TGCGCCAGCAGCTTTGGACAGGGGACTGACGAGCAGTACTTC.

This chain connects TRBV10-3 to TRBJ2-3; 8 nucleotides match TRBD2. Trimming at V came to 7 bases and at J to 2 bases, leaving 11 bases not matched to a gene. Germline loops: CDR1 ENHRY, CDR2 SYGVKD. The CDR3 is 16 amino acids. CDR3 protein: CAITGRAGGLTDTQYF. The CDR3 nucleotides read TGTGCCATCACCGGCCGGGCGGGGGGCCTCACAGATACGCAGTATTTT.

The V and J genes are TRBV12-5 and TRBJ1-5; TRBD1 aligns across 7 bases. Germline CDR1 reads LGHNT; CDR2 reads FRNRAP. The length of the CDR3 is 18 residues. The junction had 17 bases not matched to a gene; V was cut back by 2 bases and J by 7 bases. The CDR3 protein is CASGLPTGDPSSRQPQHF. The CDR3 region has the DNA TGTGCTAGTGGTTTGCCTACAGGGGACCCAAGCTCAAGGCAGCCCCAGCATTTT.

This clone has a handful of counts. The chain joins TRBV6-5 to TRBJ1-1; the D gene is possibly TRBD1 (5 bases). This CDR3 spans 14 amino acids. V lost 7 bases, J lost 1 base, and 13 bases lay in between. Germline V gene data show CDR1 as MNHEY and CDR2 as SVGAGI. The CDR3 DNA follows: TGTGCCAGCACGGTCCTTCAGGGGAACACTGAAGCTTTCTTT. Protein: CASTVLQGNTEAFF.

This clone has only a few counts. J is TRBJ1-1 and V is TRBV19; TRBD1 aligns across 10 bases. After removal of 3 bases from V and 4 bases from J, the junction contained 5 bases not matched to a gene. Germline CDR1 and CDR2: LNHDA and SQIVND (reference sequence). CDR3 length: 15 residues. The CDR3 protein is CASSIFGTGVTEAFF. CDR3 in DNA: TGTGCCAGTAGTATCTTTGGGACAGGGGTCACTGAAGCTTTCTTT.

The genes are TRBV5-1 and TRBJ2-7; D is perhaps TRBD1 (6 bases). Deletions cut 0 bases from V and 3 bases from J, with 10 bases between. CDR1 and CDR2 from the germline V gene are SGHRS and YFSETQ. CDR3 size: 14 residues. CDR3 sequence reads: CASSLGTDLYEQYF. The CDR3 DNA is TGCGCCAGCAGCTTGGGGACAGATCTCTACGAGCAGTACTTC. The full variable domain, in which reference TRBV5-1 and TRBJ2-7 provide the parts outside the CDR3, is KAGVTQTPRYLIKTRGQQVTLSCSPISGHRSVSWYQQTPGQGLQFLFEYFSETQRNKGNFPGRFSGRQFSNSRSEMNVSTLELGDSALYLCASSLGTDLYEQYFGPGTRLTVT.

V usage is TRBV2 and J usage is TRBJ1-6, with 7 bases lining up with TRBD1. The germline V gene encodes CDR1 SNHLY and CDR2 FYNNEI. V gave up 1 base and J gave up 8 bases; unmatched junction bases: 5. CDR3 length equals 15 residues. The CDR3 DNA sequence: TGTGCCAGCAGTGAAGTGAGGGACAGCTATTCACCCCTCCACTTT. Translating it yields CASSEVRDSYSPLHF.

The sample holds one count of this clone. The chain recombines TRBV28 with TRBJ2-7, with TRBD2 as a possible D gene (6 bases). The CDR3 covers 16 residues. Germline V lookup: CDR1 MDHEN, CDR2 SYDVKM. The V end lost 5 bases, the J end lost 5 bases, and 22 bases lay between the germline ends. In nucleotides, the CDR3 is TGTGCCAGCAGTCCCTTGGAGGGTAGCGGTTCCCACGAGCAGTACTTC. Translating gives CASSPLEGSGSHEQYF.

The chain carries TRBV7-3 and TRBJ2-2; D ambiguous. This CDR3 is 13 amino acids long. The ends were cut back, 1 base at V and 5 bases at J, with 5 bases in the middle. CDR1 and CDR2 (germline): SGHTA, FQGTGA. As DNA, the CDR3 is TGTGCCAGCAGCTTAAAAACAACCGGGGAGCTGTTTTTT. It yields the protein CASSLKTTGELFF.

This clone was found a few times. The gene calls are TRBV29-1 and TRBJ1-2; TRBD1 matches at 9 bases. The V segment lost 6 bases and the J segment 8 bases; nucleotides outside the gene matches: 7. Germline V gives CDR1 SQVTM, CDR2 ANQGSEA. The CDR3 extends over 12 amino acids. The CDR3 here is CSVTGGWEGYTF. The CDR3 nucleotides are TGCAGCGTCACAGGGGGCTGGGAGGGCTACACCTTC.

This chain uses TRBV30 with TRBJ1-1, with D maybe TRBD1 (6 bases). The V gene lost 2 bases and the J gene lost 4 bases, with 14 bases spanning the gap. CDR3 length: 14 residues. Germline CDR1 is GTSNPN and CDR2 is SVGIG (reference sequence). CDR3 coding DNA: TGTGCCTGGAGTTTGGGGGCGTCGAGCACTGAAGCTTTCTTT. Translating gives CAWSLGASSTEAFF.

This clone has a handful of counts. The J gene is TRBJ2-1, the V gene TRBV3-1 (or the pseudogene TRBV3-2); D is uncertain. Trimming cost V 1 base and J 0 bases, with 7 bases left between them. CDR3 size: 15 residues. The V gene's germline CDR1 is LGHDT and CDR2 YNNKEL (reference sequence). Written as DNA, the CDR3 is TGTGCCAGCAGCCAAGGGGCGAGCTCCTACAATGAGCAGTTCTTC. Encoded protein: CASSQGASSYNEQFF.

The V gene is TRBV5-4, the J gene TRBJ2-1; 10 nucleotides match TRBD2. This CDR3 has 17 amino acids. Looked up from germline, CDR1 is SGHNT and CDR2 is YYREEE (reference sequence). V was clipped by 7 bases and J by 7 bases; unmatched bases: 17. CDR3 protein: CASRGPRASGRGNEQFF. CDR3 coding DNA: TGTGCCAGCCGAGGACCCCGGGCGAGCGGGAGGGGTAATGAGCAGTTCTTC. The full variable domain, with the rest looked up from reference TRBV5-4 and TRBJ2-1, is ETGVTQSPTHLIKTRGQQVTLRCSSQSGHNTVSWYQQALGQGPQFIFQYYREEENGRGNFPPRFSGLQFPNYSSELNVNALELDDSALYLCASRGPRASGRGNEQFFGPGTRLTVL.